This T cell receptor (beta chain) came from a study of blood T cell repertoires in COVID-19. CDR3 size: 16 residues. The repertoire was sequenced with immunoSEQ multiplex PCR; TCRdb's copy has only in-frame clones and lacks some. The repertoire has approximately 300,000 clones, just under 90% of them found once; the top ten carry roughly 1.9%. The chain recombines TRBV21-1 with TRBJ2-1; TRBD1 is the table's D call, not checked against the DNA. TRBV21-1 is a recognized pseudogene. Sequenced input: peripheral blood. The sequence was collected from a woman aged 25 to 39 with COVID-19, enrolled during active disease. CDR3 DNA: TGTGCCAGCACCAGATTAAGCAAGAACAGGGTCCATGAGCAGTTCTTC. Protein product: CASTRLSKNRVHEQFF.